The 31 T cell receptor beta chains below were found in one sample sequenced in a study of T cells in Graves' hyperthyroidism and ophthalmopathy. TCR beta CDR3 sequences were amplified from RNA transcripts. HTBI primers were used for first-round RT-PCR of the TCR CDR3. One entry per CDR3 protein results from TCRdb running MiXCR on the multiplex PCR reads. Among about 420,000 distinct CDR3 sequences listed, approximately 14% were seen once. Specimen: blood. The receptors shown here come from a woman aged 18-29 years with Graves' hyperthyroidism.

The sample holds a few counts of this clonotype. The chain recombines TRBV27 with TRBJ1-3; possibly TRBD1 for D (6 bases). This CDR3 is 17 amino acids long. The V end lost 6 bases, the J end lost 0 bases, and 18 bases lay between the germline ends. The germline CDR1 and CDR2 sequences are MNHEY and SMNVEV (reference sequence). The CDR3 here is CASRALGGPPSGNTIYF. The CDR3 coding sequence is TGTGCCAGCAGGGCGCTGGGGGGCCCCCCCTCTGGAAACACCATATATTTT.

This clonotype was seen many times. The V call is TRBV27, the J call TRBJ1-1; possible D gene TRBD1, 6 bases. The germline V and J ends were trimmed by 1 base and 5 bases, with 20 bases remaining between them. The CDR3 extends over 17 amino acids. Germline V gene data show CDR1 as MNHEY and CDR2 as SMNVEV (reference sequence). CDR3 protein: CASSLWRPRGEGTEAFF. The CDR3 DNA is TGTGCCAGCAGTTTATGGCGGCCGAGGGGGGAGGGAACTGAAGCTTTCTTT.

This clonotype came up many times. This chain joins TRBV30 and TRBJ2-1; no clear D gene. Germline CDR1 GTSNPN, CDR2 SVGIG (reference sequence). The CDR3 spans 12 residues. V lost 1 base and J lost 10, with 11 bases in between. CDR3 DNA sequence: TGTGCCTGGAGTGCCCAGACCGGAGAGCAGTTCTTC. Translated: CAWSAQTGEQFF.

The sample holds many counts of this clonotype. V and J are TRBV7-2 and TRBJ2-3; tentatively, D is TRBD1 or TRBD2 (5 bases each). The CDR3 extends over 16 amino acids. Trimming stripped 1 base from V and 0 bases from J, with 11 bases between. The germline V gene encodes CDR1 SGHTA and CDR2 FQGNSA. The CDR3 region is CASSLVGPPSTDTQYF. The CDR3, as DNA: TGTGCCAGCAGCTTAGTGGGACCCCCTAGCACAGATACGCAGTATTTT.

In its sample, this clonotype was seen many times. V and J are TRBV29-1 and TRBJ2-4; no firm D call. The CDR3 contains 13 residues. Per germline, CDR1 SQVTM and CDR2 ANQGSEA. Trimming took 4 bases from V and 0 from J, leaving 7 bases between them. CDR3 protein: CSVVEIAKNIQYF. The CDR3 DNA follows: TGCAGCGTTGTCGAGATAGCCAAAAACATTCAGTACTTC.

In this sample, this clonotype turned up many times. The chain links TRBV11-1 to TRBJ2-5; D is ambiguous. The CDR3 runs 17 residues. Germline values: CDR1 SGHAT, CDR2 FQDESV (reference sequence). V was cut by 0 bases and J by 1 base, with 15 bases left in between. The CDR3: CASSLAISPNGQETQYF. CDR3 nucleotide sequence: TGTGCCAGCAGCTTAGCGATTAGCCCGAATGGCCAAGAGACCCAGTACTTC.

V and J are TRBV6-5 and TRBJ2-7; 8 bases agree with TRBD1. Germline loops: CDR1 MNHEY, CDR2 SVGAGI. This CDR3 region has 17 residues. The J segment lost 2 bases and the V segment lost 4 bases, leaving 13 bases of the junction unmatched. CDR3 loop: CASSSYRGAGPPYEQYF. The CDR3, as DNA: TGTGCCAGCAGTTCTTACAGGGGGGCGGGCCCTCCCTACGAGCAGTACTTC.

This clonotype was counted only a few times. CDR3 DNA sequence: TGTGCCAGCAGCCCCAATACTCCGGGACTAGCGGGGGGCAGGGGGTTCTTC. It codes for CASSPNTPGLAGGRGFF. The chain joins TRBV3-1 to TRBJ2-1; 15 positions agree with TRBD2. V gave up 4 bases and J gave up 15 bases; unmatched junction bases: 16. The V gene's germline CDR1 is LGHDT and CDR2 YNNKEL (reference sequence). This CDR3 region has 17 residues.

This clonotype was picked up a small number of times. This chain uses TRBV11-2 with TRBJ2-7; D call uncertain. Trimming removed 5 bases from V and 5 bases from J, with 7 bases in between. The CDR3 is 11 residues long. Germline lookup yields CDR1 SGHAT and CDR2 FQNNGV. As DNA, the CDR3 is TGTGCCAGCAGCCCCCAGAACGAGCAGTACTTC. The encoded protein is CASSPQNEQYF.

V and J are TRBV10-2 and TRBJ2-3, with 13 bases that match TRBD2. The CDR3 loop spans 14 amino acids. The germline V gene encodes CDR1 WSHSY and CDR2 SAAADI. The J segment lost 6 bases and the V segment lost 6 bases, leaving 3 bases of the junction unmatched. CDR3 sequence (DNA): TGCGCCAGCAGACTAGCGGGGGGGAGGGATACGCAGTATTTT. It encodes CASRLAGGRDTQYF.

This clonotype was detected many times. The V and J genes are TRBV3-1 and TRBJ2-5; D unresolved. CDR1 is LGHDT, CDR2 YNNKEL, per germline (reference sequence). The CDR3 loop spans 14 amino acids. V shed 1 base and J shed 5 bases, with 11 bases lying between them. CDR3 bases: TGTGCCAGCAGCCAAGGGCTTGGCCGGGAGACCCAGTACTTC. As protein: CASSQGLGRETQYF.

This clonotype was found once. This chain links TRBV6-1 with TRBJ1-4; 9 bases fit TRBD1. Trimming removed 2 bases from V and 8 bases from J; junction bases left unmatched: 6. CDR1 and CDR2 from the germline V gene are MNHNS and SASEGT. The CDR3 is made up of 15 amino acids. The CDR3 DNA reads TGTGCCAGCAGTGAATGGGACAGGGTCGTCGAAAAACTGTTTTTT. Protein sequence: CASSEWDRVVEKLFF.

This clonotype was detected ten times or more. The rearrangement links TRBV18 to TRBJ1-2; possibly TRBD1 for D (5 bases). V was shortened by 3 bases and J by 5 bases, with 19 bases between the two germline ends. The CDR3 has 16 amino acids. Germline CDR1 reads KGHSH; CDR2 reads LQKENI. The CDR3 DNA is TGTGCCAGCTCACCGAACTCGGGACGGACGTCTTATGGCTACACCTTC. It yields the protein CASSPNSGRTSYGYTF. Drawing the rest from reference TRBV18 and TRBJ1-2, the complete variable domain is NAGVMQNPRHLVRRRGQEARLRCSPMKGHSHVYWYRQLPEEGLKFMVYLQKENIIDESGMPKERFSAEFPKEGPSILRIQQVVRGDSAAYFCASSPNSGRTSYGYTFGSGTRLTVV.

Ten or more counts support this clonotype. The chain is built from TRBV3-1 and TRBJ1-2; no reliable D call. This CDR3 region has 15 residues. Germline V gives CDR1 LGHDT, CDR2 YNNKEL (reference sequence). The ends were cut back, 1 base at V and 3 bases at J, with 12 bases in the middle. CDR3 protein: CASSQGPLGYYGYTF. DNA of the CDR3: TGTGCCAGCAGCCAAGGGCCACTGGGGTACTATGGCTACACCTTC.

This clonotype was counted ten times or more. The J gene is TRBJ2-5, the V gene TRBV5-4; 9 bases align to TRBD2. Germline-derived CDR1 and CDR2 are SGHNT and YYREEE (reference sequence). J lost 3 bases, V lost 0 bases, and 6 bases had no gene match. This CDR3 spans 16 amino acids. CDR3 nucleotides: TGTGCCAGCAGCTTGGTATTGGCGGGGGGGGAAGAGACCCAGTACTTC. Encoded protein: CASSLVLAGGEETQYF.

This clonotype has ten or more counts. Here the CDR3 reads CASSPRDRVSSPLHF. The CDR3 nucleotides read TGTGCCAGCTCTCCCCGGGACAGGGTATCTTCACCCCTCCACTTT. This chain uses TRBV28 with TRBJ1-6, with 9 bases fitting TRBD1. The CDR3 spans 15 residues. V was pared by 8 bases and J by 9 bases, with 11 bases of the junction left unmatched. Per the germline V gene, CDR1 is MDHEN and CDR2 is SYDVKM.

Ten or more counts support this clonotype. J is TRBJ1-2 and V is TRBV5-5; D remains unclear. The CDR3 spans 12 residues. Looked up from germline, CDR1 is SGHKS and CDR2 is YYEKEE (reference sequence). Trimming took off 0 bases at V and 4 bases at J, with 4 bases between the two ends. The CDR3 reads CASSLVPYGYTF. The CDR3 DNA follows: TGTGCCAGCAGCTTGGTTCCCTATGGCTACACCTTC.

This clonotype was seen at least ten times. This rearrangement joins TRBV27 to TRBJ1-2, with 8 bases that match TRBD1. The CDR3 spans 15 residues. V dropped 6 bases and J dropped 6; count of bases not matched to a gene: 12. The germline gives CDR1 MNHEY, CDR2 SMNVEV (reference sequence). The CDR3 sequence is CASRLTRDRLDGYTF. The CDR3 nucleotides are TGTGCCAGCAGATTAACGCGGGACAGGCTTGATGGCTACACCTTC.

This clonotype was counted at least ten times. CDR3 region: CASSLTGGWQPQHF. The CDR3 nucleotides read TGTGCCAGCAGCCTAACAGGGGGATGGCAGCCCCAGCATTTT. This rearrangement joins TRBV7-9 to TRBJ1-5; 8 bases map to TRBD1. The germline V gene encodes CDR1 SEHNR and CDR2 FQNEAQ (reference sequence). V gave up 5 bases and J gave up 7 bases; unmatched junction bases: 7. The CDR3 length is 14 residues.

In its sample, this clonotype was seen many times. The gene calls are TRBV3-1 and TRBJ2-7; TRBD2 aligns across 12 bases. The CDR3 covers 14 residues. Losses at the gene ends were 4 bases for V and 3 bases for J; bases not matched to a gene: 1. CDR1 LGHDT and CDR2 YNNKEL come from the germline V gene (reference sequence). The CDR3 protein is CASSPSGGVYEQYF. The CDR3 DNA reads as TGTGCCAGCAGCCCTAGCGGGGGGGTCTACGAGCAGTACTTC.

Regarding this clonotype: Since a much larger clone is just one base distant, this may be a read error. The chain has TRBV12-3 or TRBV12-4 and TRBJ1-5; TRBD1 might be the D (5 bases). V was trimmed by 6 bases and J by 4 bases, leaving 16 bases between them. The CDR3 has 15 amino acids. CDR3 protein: CASSPPREINQPQHF. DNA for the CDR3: TGTGCCAGCAGCCCCCCCAGGGAGATTAATCAGCCCCAGCATTTT.

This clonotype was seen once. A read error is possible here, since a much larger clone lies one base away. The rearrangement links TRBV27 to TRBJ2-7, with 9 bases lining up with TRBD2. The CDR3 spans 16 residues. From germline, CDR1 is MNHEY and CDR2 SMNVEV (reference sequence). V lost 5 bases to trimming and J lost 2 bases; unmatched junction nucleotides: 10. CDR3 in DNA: TGTGCCAGCAGTGATTTGAGCGGGGGGTCCCCCTACGAGCAGTACTTC. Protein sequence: CASSDLSGGSPYEQYF.

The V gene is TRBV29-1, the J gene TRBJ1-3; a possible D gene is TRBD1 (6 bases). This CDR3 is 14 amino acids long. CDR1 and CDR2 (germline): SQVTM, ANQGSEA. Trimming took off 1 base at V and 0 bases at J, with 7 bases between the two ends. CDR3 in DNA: TGCAGCGTTGAAGCAGGGGTCTCTGGAAACACCATATATTTT. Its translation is CSVEAGVSGNTIYF.

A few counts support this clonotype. CDR3 coding DNA: TGTGCCAGCAGCACGCAGGGAGGGGTCGGTAACTATGGCTACACCTTC. It yields the protein CASSTQGGVGNYGYTF. The chain employs TRBV7-9 and TRBJ1-2, with D possibly being TRBD1 (5 bases). The CDR3 is made up of 16 amino acids. Germline lookup yields CDR1 SEHNR and CDR2 FQNEAQ (reference sequence). Trimming took 5 bases from V and 1 from J, leaving 17 bases between them. The full variable domain, in which reference TRBV7-9 and TRBJ1-2 provide the parts outside the CDR3, is DTGVSQNPRHKITKRGQNVTFRCDPISEHNRLYWYRQTLGQGPEFLTYFQNEAQLEKSRLLSDRFSAERPKGSFSTLEIQRTEQGDSAMYLCASSTQGGVGNYGYTFGSGTRLTVV.

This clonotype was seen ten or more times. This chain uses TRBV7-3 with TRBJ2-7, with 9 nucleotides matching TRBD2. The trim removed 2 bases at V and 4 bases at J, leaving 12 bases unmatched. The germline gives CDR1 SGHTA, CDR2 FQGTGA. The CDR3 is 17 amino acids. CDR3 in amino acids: CASSLDGISGSLYEQYF. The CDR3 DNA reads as TGTGCCAGCAGCTTAGACGGGATTAGCGGGAGTCTATACGAGCAGTACTTC.

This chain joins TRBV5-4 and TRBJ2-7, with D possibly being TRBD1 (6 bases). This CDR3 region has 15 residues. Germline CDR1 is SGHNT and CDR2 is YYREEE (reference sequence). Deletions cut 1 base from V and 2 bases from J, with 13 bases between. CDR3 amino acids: CASSLTGYHPYEQYF. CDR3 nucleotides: TGTGCCAGCAGCTTGACAGGGTACCATCCCTACGAGCAGTACTTC. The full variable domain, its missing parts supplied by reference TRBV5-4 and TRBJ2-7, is ETGVTQSPTHLIKTRGQQVTLRCSSQSGHNTVSWYQQALGQGPQFIFQYYREEENGRGNFPPRFSGLQFPNYSSELNVNALELDDSALYLCASSLTGYHPYEQYFGPGTRLTVT.

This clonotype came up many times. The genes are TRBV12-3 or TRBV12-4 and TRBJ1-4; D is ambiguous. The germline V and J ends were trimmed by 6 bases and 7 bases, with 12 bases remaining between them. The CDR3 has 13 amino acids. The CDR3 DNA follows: TGTGCCAGCAGCAGGACTGAGGGTGAAAAACTGTTTTTT. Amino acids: CASSRTEGEKLFF.

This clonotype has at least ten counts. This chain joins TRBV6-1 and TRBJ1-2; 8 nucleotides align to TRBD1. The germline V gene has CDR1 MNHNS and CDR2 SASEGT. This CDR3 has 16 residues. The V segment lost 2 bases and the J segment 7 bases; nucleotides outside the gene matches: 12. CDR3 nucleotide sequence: TGTGCCAGCAGTGAAACCCAGGGGGCGATGCAAGGTGGCTACACCTTC. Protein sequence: CASSETQGAMQGGYTF.

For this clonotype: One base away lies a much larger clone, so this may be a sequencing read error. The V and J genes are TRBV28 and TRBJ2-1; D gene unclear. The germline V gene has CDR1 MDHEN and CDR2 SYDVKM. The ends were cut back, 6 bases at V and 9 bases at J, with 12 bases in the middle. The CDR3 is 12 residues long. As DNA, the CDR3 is TGTGCCAGCAGCTTACAGATGGGTGAGCAGTTCTTC. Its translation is CASSLQMGEQFF.

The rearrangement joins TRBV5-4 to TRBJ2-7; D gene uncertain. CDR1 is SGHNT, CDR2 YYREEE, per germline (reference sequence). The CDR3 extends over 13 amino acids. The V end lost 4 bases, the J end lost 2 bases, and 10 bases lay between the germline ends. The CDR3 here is CASSPRDAYEQYF. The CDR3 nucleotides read TGTGCCAGCAGCCCTCGAGACGCCTACGAGCAGTACTTC.

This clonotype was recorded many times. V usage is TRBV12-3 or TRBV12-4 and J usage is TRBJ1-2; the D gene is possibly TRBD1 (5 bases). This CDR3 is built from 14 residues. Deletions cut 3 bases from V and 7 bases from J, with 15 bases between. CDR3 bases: TGTGCCAGCAGTTTTCCATCTGGGGGGATTGGCTACACCTTC. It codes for CASSFPSGGIGYTF.